This TCR beta chain is drawn from a study of siplizumab effects on memory and regulatory T cells. The repertoire was sequenced with immunoSEQ multiplex PCR; TCRdb's copy has only in-frame clones and lacks some. This sample has around 100,000 clones, with 94% found just once. Turning to this clone: As yet, its antigen is unknown.

Overall study findings and caveats: Fewer alloreactive sequences mapped to unstimulated CD4+ memory cells under siplizumab. For mappable alloreactive CD4+ clones, the mean Treg-derived fraction was 68.8% with siplizumab and roughly 26% in controls. It was never confirmed that proliferating Tregs from siplizumab cultures were suppressive.

CDR3 length: 17 residues. Trimming at V came to 4 bases and at J to 5 bases, leaving 15 bases not matched to a gene. The germline V gene has CDR1 SGHRS and CDR2 YFSETQ. The chain carries TRBV5-1 and TRBJ2-5; 9 bases line up with TRBD2. This clonotype was obtained from a human donor in good health. The specimen was non-Treg CD4+ T cells sorted from blood. CDR3 amino acids: CASSLAQTSGTVETQYF. CDR3 sequence (DNA): TGCGCCAGCAGCCTTGCCCAGACTAGCGGTACGGTGGAGACCCAGTACTTC.